This T cell receptor beta chain derives from a study of cytomegalovirus exposure and HLA in healthy donors. In germline, CDR1 is SGHNT, CDR2 YENEEA. The CDR3 is made up of 17 amino acids. With V trimmed by 1 base and J by 3 bases, 7 bases remained unmatched. Study-wide points: Investigators reported 150 to 200 TCR beta chains as tied to cytomegalovirus. Most TCR sequences were seen very rarely across donors, but some public TCRs occurred in many.

Note on this clone: Its antigen is as yet unknown.

Generated by immunoSEQ multiplex PCR, the TCRdb table keeps only in-frame clones and is missing some. Among 350,000 or so clones listed, roughly 88% were seen once. J is TRBJ2-2 and V is TRBV11-3; 8 nucleotides line up with TRBD2. Sequenced sample: PBMCs. This TCR derives from a woman aged 18-29 years in good health and CMV-seronegative. The CDR3 nucleotides are TGTGCCAGCAGCTTAGCCCAGCGGGAGTCGGACACCGGGGAGCTGTTTTTT. Amino acids: CASSLAQRESDTGELFF.